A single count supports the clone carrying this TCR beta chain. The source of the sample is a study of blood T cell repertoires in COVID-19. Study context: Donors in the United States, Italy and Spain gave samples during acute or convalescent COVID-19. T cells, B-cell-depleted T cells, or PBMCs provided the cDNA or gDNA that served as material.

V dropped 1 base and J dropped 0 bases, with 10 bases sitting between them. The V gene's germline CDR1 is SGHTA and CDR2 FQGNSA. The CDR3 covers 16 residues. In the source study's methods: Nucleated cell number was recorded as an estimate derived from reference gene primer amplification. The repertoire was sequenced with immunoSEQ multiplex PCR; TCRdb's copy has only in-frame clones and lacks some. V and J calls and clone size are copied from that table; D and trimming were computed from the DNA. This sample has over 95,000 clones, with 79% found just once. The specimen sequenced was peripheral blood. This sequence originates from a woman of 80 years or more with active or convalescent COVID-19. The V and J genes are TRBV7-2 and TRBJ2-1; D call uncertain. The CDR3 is CASSLDGVSSYNEQFF. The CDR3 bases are TGTGCCAGCAGCTTAGACGGAGTGAGCTCCTACAATGAGCAGTTCTTC.